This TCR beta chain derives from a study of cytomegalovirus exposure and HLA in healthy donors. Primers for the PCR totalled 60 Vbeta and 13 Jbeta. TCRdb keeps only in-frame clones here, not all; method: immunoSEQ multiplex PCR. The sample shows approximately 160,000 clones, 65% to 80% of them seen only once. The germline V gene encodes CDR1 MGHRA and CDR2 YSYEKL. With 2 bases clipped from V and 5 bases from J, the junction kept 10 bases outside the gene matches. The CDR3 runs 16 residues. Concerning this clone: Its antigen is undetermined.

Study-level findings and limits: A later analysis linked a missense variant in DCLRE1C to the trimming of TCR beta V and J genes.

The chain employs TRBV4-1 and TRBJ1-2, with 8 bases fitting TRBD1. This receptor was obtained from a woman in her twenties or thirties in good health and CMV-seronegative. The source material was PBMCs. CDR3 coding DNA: TGCGCCAGCAGCCAACAACAGGGGGACTTAGAGTATGGCTACACCTTC. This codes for CASSQQQGDLEYGYTF.